This note documents a single TCR beta chain sequence. Its antigen is still unknown. Time point noted: after dendritic cell vaccination, including at tumor progression/relapse. Selection required adequate fresh-frozen tumor tissue plus more than two years' survival data. This entry is derived from a study of glioma-infiltrating T cells after dendritic cell vaccination. Study in general: Dendritic cell vaccine was injected intradermally three times, biweekly. Overall study findings and caveats: Survival was not directly related to TCR clonality in these patients. Patients with more pretreatment TILs had longer time to progression and survival.

Profiling relied on immunoSEQ multiplex PCR, and the TCRdb table lists in-frame clones only, not all of them. The profile covers about 58,000 clones, with about 80% appearing a single time and approximately 15% taken by the ten largest. V lost 3 bases and J lost 2, with 4 bases in between. Per germline, CDR1 SGHRS and CDR2 YFSETQ. The CDR3 contains 12 residues. The receptor comes from a human donor with glioblastoma. The sample consisted of blood, taken after dendritic cell vaccination. The gene calls are TRBV5-1 and TRBJ2-3; D ambiguous. The CDR3, as DNA: TGCGCCAGCAGCTCTTTCACAGATACGCAGTATTTT. Its protein is CASSSFTDTQYF. The variable domain in full, with the rest retrieved from reference TRBV5-1 and TRBJ2-3, is KAGVTQTPRYLIKTRGQQVTLSCSPISGHRSVSWYQQTPGQGLQFLFEYFSETQRNKGNFPGRFSGRQFSNSRSEMNVSTLELGDSALYLCASSSFTDTQYFGPGTRLTVL.